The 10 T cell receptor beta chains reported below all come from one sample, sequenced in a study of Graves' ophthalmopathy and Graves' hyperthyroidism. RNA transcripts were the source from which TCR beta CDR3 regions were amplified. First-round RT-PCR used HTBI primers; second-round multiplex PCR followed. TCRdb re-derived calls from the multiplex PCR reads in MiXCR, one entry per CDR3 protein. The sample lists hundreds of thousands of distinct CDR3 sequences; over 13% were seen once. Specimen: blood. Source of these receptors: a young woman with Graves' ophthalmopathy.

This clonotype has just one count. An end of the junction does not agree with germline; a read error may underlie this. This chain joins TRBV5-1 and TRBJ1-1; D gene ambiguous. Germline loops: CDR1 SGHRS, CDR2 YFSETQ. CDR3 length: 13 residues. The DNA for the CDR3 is TGCGCCAGCAGCTTGGGAAGGCTCACTGATGCTTTCTTT. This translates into CASSLGRLTDAFF.

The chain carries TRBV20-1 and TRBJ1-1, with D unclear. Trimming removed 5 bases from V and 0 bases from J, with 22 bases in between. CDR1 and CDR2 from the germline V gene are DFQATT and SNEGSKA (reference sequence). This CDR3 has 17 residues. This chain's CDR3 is CSAPLKGRSPMNTEAFF. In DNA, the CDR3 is TGCAGTGCTCCCCTCAAGGGAAGAAGCCCCATGAACACTGAAGCTTTCTTT.

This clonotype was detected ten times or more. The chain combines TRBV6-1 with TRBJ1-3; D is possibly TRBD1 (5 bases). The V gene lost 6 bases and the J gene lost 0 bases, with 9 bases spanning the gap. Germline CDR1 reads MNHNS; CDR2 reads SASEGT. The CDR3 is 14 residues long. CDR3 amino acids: CASSRGGSGNTIYF. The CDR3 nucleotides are TGTGCCAGCAGCCGCGGGGGCTCTGGAAACACCATATATTTT.

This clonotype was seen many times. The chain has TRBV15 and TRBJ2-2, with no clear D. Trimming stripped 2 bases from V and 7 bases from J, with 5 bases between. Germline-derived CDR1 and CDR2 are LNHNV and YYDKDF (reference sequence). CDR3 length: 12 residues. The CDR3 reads CATSRPVGELFF. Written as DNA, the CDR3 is TGTGCCACCAGCAGACCGGTCGGGGAGCTGTTTTTT.

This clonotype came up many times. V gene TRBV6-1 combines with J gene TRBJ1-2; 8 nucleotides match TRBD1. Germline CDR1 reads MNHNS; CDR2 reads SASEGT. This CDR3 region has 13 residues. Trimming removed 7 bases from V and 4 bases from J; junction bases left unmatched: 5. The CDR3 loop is CASTSGGLYGYTF. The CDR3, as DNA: TGTGCCAGCACGTCAGGGGGCCTCTATGGCTACACCTTC.

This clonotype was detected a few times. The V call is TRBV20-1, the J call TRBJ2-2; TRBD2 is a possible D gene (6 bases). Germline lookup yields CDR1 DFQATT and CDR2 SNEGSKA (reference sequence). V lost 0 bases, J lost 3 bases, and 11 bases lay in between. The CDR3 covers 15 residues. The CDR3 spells CSARDLGLDTGELFF. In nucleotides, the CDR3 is TGCAGTGCTAGAGATCTGGGACTCGACACCGGGGAGCTGTTTTTT.

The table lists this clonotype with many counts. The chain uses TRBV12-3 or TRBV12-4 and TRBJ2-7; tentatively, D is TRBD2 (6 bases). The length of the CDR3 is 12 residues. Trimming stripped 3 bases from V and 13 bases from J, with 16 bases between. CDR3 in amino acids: CASSLGTGTYYF. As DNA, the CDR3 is TGTGCCAGCAGTTTGGGTACCGGGACTTATTACTTC.

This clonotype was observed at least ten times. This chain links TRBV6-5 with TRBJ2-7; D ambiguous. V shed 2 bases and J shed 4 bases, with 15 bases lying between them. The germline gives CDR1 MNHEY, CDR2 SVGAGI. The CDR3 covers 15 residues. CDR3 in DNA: TGTGCCAGCAGTTACGGAGACTTTCATGGATACGAGCAGTACTTC. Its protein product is CASSYGDFHGYEQYF.

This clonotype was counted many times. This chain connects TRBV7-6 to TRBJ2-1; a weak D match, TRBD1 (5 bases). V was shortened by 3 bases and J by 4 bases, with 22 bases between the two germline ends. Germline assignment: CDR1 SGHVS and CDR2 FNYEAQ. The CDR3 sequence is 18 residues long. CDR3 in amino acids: CASSLPRQGNTLYNEQFF. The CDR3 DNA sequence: TGTGCCAGCAGCTTGCCCCGGCAGGGTAACACACTGTACAATGAGCAGTTCTTC. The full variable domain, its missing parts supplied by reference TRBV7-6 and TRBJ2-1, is GAGVSQSPRYKVTKRGQDVALRCDPISGHVSLYWYRQALGQGPEFLTYFNYEAQQDKSGLPNDRFSAERPEGSISTLTIQRTEQRDSAMYRCASSLPRQGNTLYNEQFFGPGTRLTVL.

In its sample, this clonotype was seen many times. CDR3 sequence reads: CASSLGPSGGAYEQYF. CDR3 bases: TGCGCCAGCAGCTTGGGGCCTAGCGGGGGGGCCTACGAGCAGTACTTC. J is TRBJ2-7 and V is TRBV5-1; 12 bases align to TRBD2. The CDR3 is made up of 16 amino acids. In germline, CDR1 is SGHRS, CDR2 YFSETQ. V lost 0 bases to trimming and J lost 2 bases; unmatched junction nucleotides: 3.